This passage covers 20 T cell receptor beta chains from one sample sequenced in a study of Tregs in tolerant kidney transplant recipients. Profiled with immunoSEQ multiplex PCR; TCRdb holds only in-frame clones, not every one. This sample's clone table lists more than 10,000 clones. Related graft donors supplied nonmyeloablative bone marrow transplants, and mixed chimerism was transient. The specimen comprised CD8+ T cells from blood (PBMCs), sampled 24 months after the transplant. The receptors shown here come from a human patient who received a combined kidney and bone marrow transplant. Some T cells may arise from the graft donor.

Concerning this clone itself: The read ends 3 residues before the CDR3 terminus; that terminus is restored from the germline J gene. This chain joins TRBV5-1 and TRBJ2-1; TRBD1 matches at 10 bases. CDR3 length: 15 amino acids. Germline CDR1 is SGHRS and CDR2 is YFSETQ. After removal of 3 bases from V and 8 bases from J, the junction contained 8 bases not matched to a gene. The CDR3 region is CASSSGQGVNYEQFF. Incomplete CDR3 DNA: TGCGCCAGCAGCTCCGGACAGGGGGTCAACTATGAG.

This CDR3 is CASRTSVNNEQFF. The CDR3 DNA, read in part, is TGTGCCAGTAGGACTAGCGTTAACAATGAG. The chain links TRBV19 to TRBJ2-1; 8 nucleotides line up with TRBD2. Coverage ceases 3 residues before the CDR3 finishes, and the germline J gene fills in the end. CDR1 and CDR2 (germline): LNHDA, SQIVND (reference sequence). This CDR3 contains 13 residues. The trim removed 6 bases at V and 5 bases at J, leaving 3 bases unmatched.

Regarding this clone: The sequence runs out 3 residues before the end of the CDR3; the remainder is reconstructed from the germline J gene. The chain couples TRBV5-4 to TRBJ2-1; D ambiguous. CDR1 and CDR2 from the germline V gene are SGHNT and YYREEE (reference sequence). The CDR3 loop spans 11 amino acids. Trimming shortened V by 10 bases and J by 6 bases, and 11 bases separated the two germline ends. This chain's CDR3 is CAASAINEQFF. The DNA read from the CDR3 is TGTGCCGCAAGCGCGATCAATGAG.

Note on this clone: Coverage ceases 3 residues before the CDR3 finishes, and the germline J gene fills in the end. V is TRBV19 and J is TRBJ2-5; D unclear. The V end lost 5 bases, the J end lost 2 bases, and 9 bases lay between the germline ends. This CDR3 comprises 13 residues. Per germline, CDR1 LNHDA and CDR2 SQIVND (reference sequence). CDR3 sequence: CASSWAQQETQYF. The covered CDR3 bases are TGTGCCAGTAGTTGGGCCCAGCAAGAGACC.

A note on this clone: The read terminates 3 residues before the CDR3 end, so the remaining end is supplied by the germline J gene. At the DNA level, this CDR3 is encoded by other sequences in the same sample as well. V gene TRBV5-1 combines with J gene TRBJ2-7; tentatively, D is TRBD1 (5 bases). V lost 0 bases to trimming and J lost 4 bases, with 14 bases between them. Per germline, CDR1 SGHRS and CDR2 YFSETQ. The CDR3 sequence is 15 residues long. CDR3 sequence reads: CASSLGQGLVYEQYF. The sequenced part of the CDR3 DNA is TGCGCCAGCAGCTTGGGTCAGGGCCTTGTGTACGAG.

With respect to this clone: With the read ending 3 residues before the CDR3 end, the germline J gene is used to fill in that end. The chain has TRBV7-9 and TRBJ1-2; D not certain. The CDR3 contains 15 residues. V was trimmed by 3 bases and J by 5 bases, leaving 16 bases between them. Germline V CDR1 and CDR2: SEHNR, FQNEAQ (reference sequence). CDR3 protein: CASSFGFDLGYGYTF. The sequenced part of the CDR3 DNA is TGTGCCAGCAGCTTCGGGTTTGATTTAGGTTATGGC.

With regard to this clone: Read coverage stops 3 residues before the CDR3 terminus; the germline J gene supplies the remainder. The chain recombines TRBV19 with TRBJ2-2; 7 bases map to TRBD1. The junction had 11 bases not matched to a gene; V was cut back by 4 bases and J by 6 bases. Germline values: CDR1 LNHDA, CDR2 SQIVND (reference sequence). This CDR3 comprises 16 residues. The CDR3 sequence: CASSSSPGGWAGELFF. The part of the CDR3 DNA that was read is TGTGCCAGTAGTAGCTCACCAGGGGGATGGGCCGGGGAG.

About this clone: The read terminates 3 residues ahead of where the CDR3 ends, so the germline J gene completes it. The chain recombines TRBV5-5 with TRBJ1-2; 7 bases are a match to TRBD1. The germline CDR1 and CDR2 sequences are SGHKS and YYEKEE (reference sequence). The V segment lost 1 base and the J segment 2 bases; nucleotides outside the gene matches: 2. This CDR3 has 14 residues. The CDR3 loop is CASSLTGANYGYTF. The sequenced part of the CDR3 DNA is TGTGCCAGCAGCTTGACAGGGGCCAACTATGGC.

With regard to this clone: Read coverage stops 3 residues before the CDR3 terminus; the germline J gene supplies the remainder. The rearrangement links TRBV7-9 to TRBJ2-7, with D possibly being TRBD2 (6 bases). The germline CDR1 and CDR2 sequences are SEHNR and FQNEAQ (reference sequence). V shed 3 bases and J shed 2 bases, with 14 bases lying between them. The CDR3 is 15 amino acids. Incomplete CDR3 DNA: TGTGCCAGCAGCTTTGTCCGCGGGATACCCTACGAG. Amino acid sequence: CASSFVRGIPYE. The whole CDR3 region reads CASSFVRGIPYEQYF.

As to this clone: The sequence runs out 3 residues before the end of the CDR3; the remainder is reconstructed from the germline J gene. The chain has TRBV5-1 and TRBJ2-7; possible D gene TRBD1, 6 bases. The CDR3 runs 14 residues. Per germline, CDR1 SGHRS and CDR2 YFSETQ. V was trimmed by 0 bases and J by 5 bases, leaving 12 bases between them. The DNA read from the CDR3 is TGCGCCAGCAGCTTGGTTGGGGGCACGGACGAG. It codes for CASSLVGGTDE. The complete CDR3 protein is CASSLVGGTDEQYF.

On this clone: From the germline J gene comes the end of the CDR3, since the read stops 3 residues before it. The chain uses TRBV19 and TRBJ1-1; 9 bases align to TRBD1. This CDR3 spans 15 amino acids. V was pared by 4 bases and J by 5 bases, with 8 bases of the junction left unmatched. Germline V gene sequence: CDR1 LNHDA, CDR2 SQIVND (reference sequence). The CDR3 sequence: CASSTTGGGYTEAFF. The CDR3 bases that were read are TGTGCCAGTAGTACAACAGGGGGCGGATATACTGAA.

The CDR3 DNA, read in part, is TGTGCCAGCAGCTTAACTCGGGGAGGGGAGACC. Translation: CASSLTRGGET. The whole CDR3 is CASSLTRGGETQYF. V gene TRBV7-6 combines with J gene TRBJ2-5; TRBD2 aligns across 7 bases. The sequence runs out 3 residues before the end of the CDR3; the remainder is reconstructed from the germline J gene. Looked up from germline, CDR1 is SGHVS and CDR2 is FNYEAQ. This CDR3 has 14 residues. V trimming: 2 bases; J trimming: 5 bases; junction bases outside the gene matches: 5.

Concerning this clone itself: The read gets to within 3 residues of the CDR3 end, and the germline J gene fills in the rest. J is TRBJ2-7 and V is TRBV7-9; maybe TRBD1 (6 bases). Looked up from germline, CDR1 is SEHNR and CDR2 is FQNEAQ (reference sequence). The CDR3 runs to 13 residues. V lost 1 base and J lost 3, with 7 bases in between. CDR3 DNA (partial): TGTGCCAGCAGCTTAGTAGGGGGCTACGAG. Its protein is CASSLVGGYE. The full CDR3 sequence reads CASSLVGGYEQYF. Complete variable domain (other parts from reference TRBV7-9 and TRBJ2-7): DTGVSQNPRHKITKRGQNVTFRCDPISEHNRLYWYRQTLGQGPEFLTYFQNEAQLEKSRLLSDRFSAERPKGSFSTLEIQRTEQGDSAMYLCASSLVGGYEQYFGPGTRLTVT.

The CDR3 DNA, read in part, is TGCGCCAGCAGCCAATTCGCCTACGGACAGGTCGCAGATACG. Its translation is CASSQFAYGQVADT. The CDR3 as a whole reads CASSQFAYGQVADTQYF. The chain uses TRBV5-1 and TRBJ2-3; 7 bases map to TRBD1. The observed sequence ends 3 residues before the CDR3 terminus, with the missing tail filled in from the germline J gene. The CDR3 is 17 residues long. Germline V lookup: CDR1 SGHRS, CDR2 YFSETQ. The V gene end was trimmed by 4 bases and the J gene end by 4 bases; junction bases not matched to a gene: 15.

As for this clone: The CDR3 goes on 3 residues after the read ends, and that part is filled in from the germline J gene. The V and J genes are TRBV7-3 and TRBJ2-5; TRBD2 is a possible D gene (6 bases). The CDR3 is 15 residues long. CDR1 is SGHTA, CDR2 FQGTGA, per germline. Trimming cost V 1 base and J 4 bases, with 13 bases left between them. This chain's CDR3 is CASSLMGGAGETQYF. CDR3 DNA, as far as it was read: TGTGCCAGCAGCTTAATGGGCGGAGCGGGAGAGACC.

To note about this clone: The read stops 3 residues short of the end of the CDR3; the missing end is completed from the germline J gene. V is TRBV2 and J is TRBJ2-1, with TRBD2 matching over 7 bases. The CDR3 loop spans 14 amino acids. Germline V gene data show CDR1 as SNHLY and CDR2 as FYNNEI. V was clipped by 6 bases and J by 3 bases; unmatched bases: 5. The part of the CDR3 DNA that was read is TGTGCCAGCAGCTGGACTAGGGACTACAATGAG. Its translation: CASSWTRDYNE. The complete CDR3 reads CASSWTRDYNEQFF.

Turning to this clone: The read stops 3 residues short of the end of the CDR3; the missing end is completed from the germline J gene. V gene TRBV7-3 combines with J gene TRBJ2-3, with D perhaps TRBD1 (5 bases). Germline V gene sequence: CDR1 SGHTA, CDR2 FQGTGA. The length of the CDR3 is 16 residues. Trimming stripped 0 bases from V and 1 base from J, with 11 bases between. The CDR3 sequence is CASSLTSQTGTDTQYF. CDR3 bases read: TGTGCCAGCAGCTTAACATCCCAGACAGGCACAGATACG.

A word on this clone: The CDR3 end is not reached by the read, which stops 3 residues before it; the germline J gene fills it in. The genes are TRBV7-8 and TRBJ2-2; TRBD1 matches 7 bases. In germline, CDR1 is SGHVS, CDR2 FQNEAQ. After removal of 6 bases from V and 1 base from J, the junction contained 5 bases not matched to a gene. The CDR3 has 15 residues. The CDR3 here is CASRPGQVNTGELFF. Incomplete CDR3 DNA: TGTGCCAGCAGGCCCGGACAGGTGAACACCGGGGAG.

Comments on this clone: The sequenced fragment ends 3 residues before the CDR3 boundary, so the rest is inferred from the germline J gene. The rearrangement uses TRBV20-1 and TRBJ2-1; unclear D gene. This CDR3 region has 14 residues. The germline CDR1 and CDR2 sequences are DFQATT and SNEGSKA (reference sequence). The ends were cut back, 0 bases at V and 0 bases at J, with 6 bases in the middle. The CDR3 region is CSAREFSSYNEQFF. Partial CDR3 DNA: TGCAGTGCTAGAGAGTTTAGCTCCTACAATGAG.

A note on this clone: The CDR3 end lies 3 residues beyond the end of the read and is filled in from the germline J gene. This chain links TRBV29-1 with TRBJ1-1, with D possibly matching TRBD1 (6 bases). Trimming left V 7 bases short and J 3 bases short, with 12 bases between. This CDR3 spans 12 amino acids. Per the germline V gene, CDR1 is SQVTM and CDR2 is ANQGSEA. The CDR3 DNA, read in part, is TGCAGCGCCGTGGACAGTGACACTGAA. Amino acid sequence: CSAVDSDTE. The whole CDR3 reads CSAVDSDTEAFF.